The 18 T cell receptor beta chains below all came from one sample that was sequenced in a study of CD8 T cells in ankylosing spondylitis. One entry per CDR3 protein results from TCRdb running MiXCR on the 5' RACE reads. The sample comprises 200,000 to 250,000 distinct CDR3 sequences, about 10% of which are singletons, and roughly a fifth rests with the top ten. Sequenced input: blood, either unsorted or a sorted T cell fraction (not recorded which). The receptors shown here come from a male donor with ankylosing spondylitis or in good health (not recorded which).

This clonotype was seen repeatedly, ten times or more. The chain employs TRBV12-3 or TRBV12-4 and TRBJ2-2; TRBD2 matches at 7 bases. This CDR3 has 14 amino acids. Trimming at V came to 6 bases and at J to 4 bases, leaving 5 bases not matched to a gene. The CDR3 DNA reads TGTGCCAGCAGCGGGCGGGGGACCACCGGGGAGCTGTTTTTT. Protein sequence: CASSGRGTTGELFF.

Many counts were recorded for this clonotype. The chain combines TRBV20-1 with TRBJ1-2, with 8 bases that match TRBD1. V was pared by 5 bases and J by 4 bases, with 9 bases of the junction left unmatched. CDR3 length equals 14 residues. CDR1 DFQATT and CDR2 SNEGSKA come from the germline V gene (reference sequence). The DNA for the CDR3 is TGCAGTGCTCCAGGGGGACAGGCGCCCTATGGCTACACCTTC. It encodes CSAPGGQAPYGYTF.

The chain carries TRBV9 and TRBJ2-3; D unresolved. Germline lookup yields CDR1 SGDLS and CDR2 YYNGEE. CDR3 size: 13 residues. V lost 0 bases to trimming and J lost 2 bases, with 4 bases between them. The CDR3 here is CASSVANTDTQYF. As DNA, the CDR3 is TGTGCCAGCAGCGTAGCTAACACAGATACGCAGTATTTT.

This clonotype was seen a single time. V gene TRBV5-1 combines with J gene TRBJ2-3, with 7 positions matching TRBD2. The CDR3 runs to 16 residues. Per germline, CDR1 SGHRS and CDR2 YFSETQ. The ends lost 0 bases at V and 0 bases at J; junction bases unmatched: 4. DNA of the CDR3: TGCGCCAGCAGCTTGGTACTAGCGCTGAGCACAGATACGCAGTATTTT. It specifies CASSLVLALSTDTQYF.

This clonotype came up many times. This chain joins TRBV28 and TRBJ2-7; D possibly corresponds to TRBD1 (5 bases). The CDR3 spans 14 residues. The germline CDR1 and CDR2 sequences are MDHEN and SYDVKM. V lost 1 base, J lost 5 bases, and 12 bases lay in between. CDR3 nucleotides: TGTGCCAGCAGTTTATATCAGGGTTTCAACGAGCAGTACTTC. Its protein is CASSLYQGFNEQYF.

At least ten counts were recorded for this clonotype. The gene calls are TRBV5-1 and TRBJ2-5, with a tentative D call TRBD1 (6 bases). V was cut by 1 base and J by 2 bases, with 9 bases left in between. The CDR3 extends over 14 amino acids. The germline gives CDR1 SGHRS, CDR2 YFSETQ. The DNA for the CDR3 is TGCGCCAGCAGCTTGAATACAGGGCAAGAGACCCAGTACTTC. Protein: CASSLNTGQETQYF.

This clonotype was seen more than once but under ten times. The V gene is TRBV3-1, the J gene TRBJ2-1; TRBD2 agrees at 7 bases. The germline CDR1 and CDR2 sequences are LGHDT and YNNKEL (reference sequence). V gave up 1 base and J gave up 1 base; unmatched junction bases: 4. This CDR3 has 16 residues. CDR3 coding DNA: TGTGCCAGCAGCCAAGTAGCGGGTTATTCCTACAATGAGCAGTTCTTC. This codes for CASSQVAGYSYNEQFF.

This clonotype was detected many times. The J gene is TRBJ2-5, the V gene TRBV5-1; 9 bases are a match to TRBD2. The CDR3 sequence is 15 residues long. V was clipped by 0 bases and J by 9 bases; unmatched bases: 9. Germline V gene lookup returns CDR1 SGHRS and CDR2 YFSETQ. The CDR3: CASSLDASGAQAQYF. For the CDR3, the DNA is TGCGCCAGCAGCTTGGATGCTAGCGGGGCCCAGGCCCAGTACTTC.

CDR3 coding DNA: TGTGCCAGCAGCTTAGGGTTCGAGACCCAGTACTTC. Protein product: CASSLGFETQYF. The rearrangement uses TRBV11-2 and TRBJ2-5; D ambiguous. Germline V gene sequence: CDR1 SGHAT, CDR2 FQNNGV. The CDR3 has 12 amino acids. Trimming removed 1 base from V and 5 bases from J, with 5 bases in between. The complete variable domain, with remaining parts taken from reference TRBV11-2 and TRBJ2-5, reads EAGVAQSPRYKIIEKRQSVAFWCNPISGHATLYWYQQILGQGPKLLIQFQNNGVVDDSQLPKDRFSAERLKGVDSTLKIQPAKLEDSAVYLCASSLGFETQYFGPGTRLLVL.

This clonotype has at least ten counts. CDR3 residues: CASSQGAGEVYEQYF. The CDR3 DNA follows: TGTGCCAGCAGCCAAGGGGCGGGGGAGGTCTACGAGCAGTACTTC. The chain couples TRBV3-1 to TRBJ2-7; 7 nucleotides line up with TRBD2. Germline CDR1 LGHDT, CDR2 YNNKEL (reference sequence). V gave up 1 base and J gave up 3 bases; unmatched junction bases: 6. There are 15 residues in the CDR3.

This clonotype was observed a handful of times. The chain couples TRBV6-4 to TRBJ1-2, with D possibly being TRBD1 (5 bases). CDR1 is MRHNA and CDR2 is SNTAGT in the germline V gene. The CDR3 covers 12 residues. Trimming stripped 8 bases from V and 7 bases from J, with 14 bases between. In DNA form, the CDR3 reads TGTGCCAGCGGATTAGACAGTACTGGCTACACCTTC. Protein: CASGLDSTGYTF.

This clonotype appeared a single time. The J gene is TRBJ2-7, the V gene TRBV7-9, with 7 bases identical to TRBD1. CDR1 is SEHNR and CDR2 is FQNEAQ in the germline V gene (reference sequence). V trimming: 0 bases; J trimming: 11 bases; junction bases outside the gene matches: 4. This CDR3 region has 12 residues. The CDR3: CASSLASDREYF. The CDR3 DNA reads TGTGCCAGCAGCTTAGCAAGTGACAGGGAGTACTTC.

The J gene is TRBJ2-1, the V gene TRBV7-9; TRBD2 matches 8 bases. V was clipped by 6 bases and J by 6 bases; unmatched bases: 10. CDR1 is SEHNR, CDR2 FQNEAQ, per germline (reference sequence). This CDR3 is 15 amino acids long. CDR3 region: CASSPGLVTANEQFF. The CDR3 region has the DNA TGTGCCAGCAGTCCGGGACTAGTGACTGCCAATGAGCAGTTCTTC.

The chain uses TRBV5-1 and TRBJ2-1, with 7 bases that match TRBD2. The CDR3 is 14 residues long. The junction had 6 bases not matched to a gene; V was cut back by 1 base and J by 8 bases. CDR1 SGHRS and CDR2 YFSETQ come from the germline V gene. The CDR3 DNA follows: TGCGCCAGCAGCTTGAACGGGGGGATCGATGAGCAGTTCTTC. Protein sequence: CASSLNGGIDEQFF.

This clonotype was seen many times. The chain is built from TRBV7-3 and TRBJ2-2; no reliable D call. Trimming cost V 5 bases and J 8 bases, with 9 bases left between them. This CDR3 is built from 12 residues. Germline CDR1 SGHTA, CDR2 FQGTGA. The CDR3 reads CASSRPGGELFF. CDR3 nucleotide sequence: TGTGCCAGCAGCCGCCCTGGGGGGGAGCTGTTTTTT.

The V and J genes are TRBV5-1 and TRBJ2-7; 9 bases are a match to TRBD1. The junction had 4 bases not matched to a gene; V was cut back by 0 bases and J by 3 bases. Germline loops: CDR1 SGHRS, CDR2 YFSETQ. CDR3 length: 15 amino acids. The CDR3 here is CASSLVSGQGYEQYF. Written as DNA, the CDR3 is TGCGCCAGCAGCTTGGTTTCGGGACAGGGCTACGAGCAGTACTTC.

This clonotype is medium-sized (0.01 to 0.1%) in the sample. The genes are TRBV7-3 and TRBJ1-2; D is possibly TRBD1 (6 bases). Trimming left V 1 base short and J 7 bases short, with 13 bases between. The V gene's germline CDR1 is SGHTA and CDR2 FQGTGA. This CDR3 has 14 residues. CDR3: CASSLNRAQGGYTF. In DNA, the CDR3 is TGTGCCAGCAGCTTAAACAGGGCCCAAGGTGGCTACACCTTC.

This clonotype was detected ten times or more. The chain employs TRBV12-3 or TRBV12-4 and TRBJ1-4; 8 bases fit TRBD1. The CDR3 has 15 amino acids. The V segment lost 2 bases and the J segment 7 bases; nucleotides outside the gene matches: 6. The CDR3 DNA reads TGTGCCAGCAGTTTAAGGCCAGGGGGCGGTGAAAAACTGTTTTTT. Amino acids: CASSLRPGGGEKLFF.